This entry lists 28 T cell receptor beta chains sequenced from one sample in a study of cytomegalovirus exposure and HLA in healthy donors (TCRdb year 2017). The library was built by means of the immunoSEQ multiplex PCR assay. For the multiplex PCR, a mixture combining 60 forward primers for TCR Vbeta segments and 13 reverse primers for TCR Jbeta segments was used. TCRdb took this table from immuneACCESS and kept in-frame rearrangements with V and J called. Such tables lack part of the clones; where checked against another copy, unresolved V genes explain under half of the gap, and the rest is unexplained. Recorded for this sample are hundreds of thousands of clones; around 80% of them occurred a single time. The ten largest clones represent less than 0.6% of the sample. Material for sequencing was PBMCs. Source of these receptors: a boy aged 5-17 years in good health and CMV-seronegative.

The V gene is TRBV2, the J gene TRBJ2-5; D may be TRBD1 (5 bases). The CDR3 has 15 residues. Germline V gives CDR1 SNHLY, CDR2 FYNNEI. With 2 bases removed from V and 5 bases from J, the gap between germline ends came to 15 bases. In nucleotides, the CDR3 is TGTGCCAGCAGTGAAATGCGGCAGGGCCGTGAGACCCAGTACTTC. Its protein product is CASSEMRQGRETQYF.

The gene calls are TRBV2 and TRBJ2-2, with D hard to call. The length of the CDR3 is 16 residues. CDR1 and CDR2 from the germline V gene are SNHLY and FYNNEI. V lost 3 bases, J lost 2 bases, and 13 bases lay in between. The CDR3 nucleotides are TGTGCCAGCAGTGACAATGGCAGATTAAACACCGGGGAGCTGTTTTTT. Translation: CASSDNGRLNTGELFF.

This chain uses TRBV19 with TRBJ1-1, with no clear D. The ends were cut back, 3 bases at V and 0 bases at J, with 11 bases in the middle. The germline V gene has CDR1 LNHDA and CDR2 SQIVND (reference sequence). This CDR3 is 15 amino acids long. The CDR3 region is CASSIREELNTEAFF. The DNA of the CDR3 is TGTGCCAGTAGTATTCGGGAGGAACTGAACACTGAAGCTTTCTTT.

The CDR3 DNA follows: TGTGCCAGCAGTGAAGTCCCTAATTTGGGCTACACCTTC. Protein sequence: CASSEVPNLGYTF. The chain couples TRBV6-1 to TRBJ1-2, with D hard to call. Germline loops: CDR1 MNHNS, CDR2 SASEGT. The CDR3 is 13 residues long. The V gene lost 1 base and the J gene lost 8 bases, with 11 bases spanning the gap.

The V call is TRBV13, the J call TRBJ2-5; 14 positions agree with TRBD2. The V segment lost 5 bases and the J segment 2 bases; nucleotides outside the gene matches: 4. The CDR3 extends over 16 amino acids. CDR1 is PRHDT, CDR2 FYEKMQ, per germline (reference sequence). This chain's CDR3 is CASSARLAGGQETQYF. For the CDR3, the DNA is TGTGCCAGCAGCGCCCGACTAGCGGGGGGGCAAGAGACCCAGTACTTC.

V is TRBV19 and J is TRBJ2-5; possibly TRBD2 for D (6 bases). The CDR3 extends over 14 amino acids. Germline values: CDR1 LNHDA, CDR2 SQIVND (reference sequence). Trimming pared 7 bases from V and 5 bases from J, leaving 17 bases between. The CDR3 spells CASTSGPGSETQYF. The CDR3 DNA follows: TGTGCCAGTACAAGCGGGCCCGGATCTGAGACCCAGTACTTC.

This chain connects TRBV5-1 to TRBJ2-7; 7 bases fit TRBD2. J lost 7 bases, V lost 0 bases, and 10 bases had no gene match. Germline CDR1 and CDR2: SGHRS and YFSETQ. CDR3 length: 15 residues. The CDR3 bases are TGCGCCAGCAGCTTGGCCCTGGGGGGGTTGGAGGAGCAGTACTTC. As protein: CASSLALGGLEEQYF.

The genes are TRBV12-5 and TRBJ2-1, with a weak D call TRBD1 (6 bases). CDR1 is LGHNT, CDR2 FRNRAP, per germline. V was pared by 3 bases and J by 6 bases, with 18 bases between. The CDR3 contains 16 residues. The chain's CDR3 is CASGFTTGKDINEQFF. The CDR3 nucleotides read TGTGCTAGTGGTTTTACGACAGGAAAGGACATCAATGAGCAGTTCTTC.

CDR3 loop: CASSLTDGGYTEAFF. CDR3 DNA: TGTGCCAGCAGCTTAACCGACGGAGGTTACACTGAAGCTTTCTTT. The chain recombines TRBV5-6 with TRBJ1-1; D unclear. The CDR3 is 15 amino acids. V was trimmed by 2 bases and J by 3 bases, leaving 14 bases between them. Per germline, CDR1 SGHDT and CDR2 YYEEEE. The whole variable domain, remainder taken from reference TRBV5-6 and TRBJ1-1, is DAGVTQSPTHLIKTRGQQVTLRCSPKSGHDTVSWYQQALGQGPQFIFQYYEEEERQRGNFPDRFSGHQFPNYSSELNVNALLLGDSALYLCASSLTDGGYTEAFFGQGTRLTVV.

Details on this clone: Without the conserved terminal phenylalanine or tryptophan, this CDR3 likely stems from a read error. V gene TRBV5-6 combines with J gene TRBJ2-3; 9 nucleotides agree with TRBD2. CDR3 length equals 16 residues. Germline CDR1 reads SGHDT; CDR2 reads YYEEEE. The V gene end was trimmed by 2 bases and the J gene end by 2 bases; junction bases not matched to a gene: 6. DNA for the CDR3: TGTGCCAGCAGCTTCCGACTAGCGGCATACACAGATACGCAGTATCTT. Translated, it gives CASSFRLAAYTDTQYL.

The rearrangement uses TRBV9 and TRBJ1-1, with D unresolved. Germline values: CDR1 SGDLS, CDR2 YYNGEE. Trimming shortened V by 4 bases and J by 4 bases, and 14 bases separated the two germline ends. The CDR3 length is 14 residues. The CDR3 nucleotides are TGTGCCAGCAGCCCACGCGCGGGAAGCACTGAAGCTTTCTTT. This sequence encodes CASSPRAGSTEAFF.

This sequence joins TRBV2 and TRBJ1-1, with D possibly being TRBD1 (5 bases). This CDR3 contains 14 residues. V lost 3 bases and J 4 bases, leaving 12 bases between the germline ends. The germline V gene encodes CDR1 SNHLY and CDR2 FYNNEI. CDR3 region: CASSEFGAVTEAFF. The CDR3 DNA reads TGTGCCAGCAGTGAGTTTGGGGCGGTCACTGAAGCTTTCTTT.

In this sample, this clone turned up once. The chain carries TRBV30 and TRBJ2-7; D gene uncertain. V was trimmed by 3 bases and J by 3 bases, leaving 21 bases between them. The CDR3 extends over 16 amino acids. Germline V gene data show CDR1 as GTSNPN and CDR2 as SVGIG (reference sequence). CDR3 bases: TGTGCCTGGAGCCCCTCCGGCGGATTGTTCGGCTACGAGCAGTACTTC. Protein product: CAWSPSGGLFGYEQYF. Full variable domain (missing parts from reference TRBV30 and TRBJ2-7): SQTIHQWPATLVQPVGSPLSLECTVEGTSNPNLYWYRQAAGRGLQLLFYSVGIGQISSEVPQNLSASRPQDRQFILSSKKLLLSDSGFYLCAWSPSGGLFGYEQYFGPGTRLTVT.

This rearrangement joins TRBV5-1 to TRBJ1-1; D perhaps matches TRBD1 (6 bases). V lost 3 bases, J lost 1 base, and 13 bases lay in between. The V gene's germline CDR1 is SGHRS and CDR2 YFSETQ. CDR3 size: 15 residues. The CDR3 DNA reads TGCGCCAGCAGCTCCTGGGACAACCGGAACACTGAAGCTTTCTTT. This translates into CASSSWDNRNTEAFF.

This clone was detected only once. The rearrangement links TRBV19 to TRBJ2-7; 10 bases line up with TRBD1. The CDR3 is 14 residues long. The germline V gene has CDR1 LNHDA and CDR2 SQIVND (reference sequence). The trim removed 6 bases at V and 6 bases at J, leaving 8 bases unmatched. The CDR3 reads CASSLGQGLFEQYF. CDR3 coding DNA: TGTGCCAGTAGCCTGGGACAGGGGTTATTCGAGCAGTACTTC.

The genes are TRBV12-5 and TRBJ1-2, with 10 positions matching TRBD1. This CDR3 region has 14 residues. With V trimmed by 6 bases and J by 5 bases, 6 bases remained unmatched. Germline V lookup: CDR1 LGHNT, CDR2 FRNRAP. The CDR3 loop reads CASGSGTGDYGYTF. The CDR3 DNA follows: TGTGCTAGTGGCTCCGGGACAGGGGATTATGGCTACACCTTC.

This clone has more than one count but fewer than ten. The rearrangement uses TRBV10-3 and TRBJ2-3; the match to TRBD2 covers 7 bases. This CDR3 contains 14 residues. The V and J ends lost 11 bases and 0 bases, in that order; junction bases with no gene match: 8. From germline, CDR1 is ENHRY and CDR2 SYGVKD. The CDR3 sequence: CASQLGGSTDTQYF. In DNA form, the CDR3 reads TGTGCCTCCCAGTTGGGGGGGAGCACAGATACGCAGTATTTT.

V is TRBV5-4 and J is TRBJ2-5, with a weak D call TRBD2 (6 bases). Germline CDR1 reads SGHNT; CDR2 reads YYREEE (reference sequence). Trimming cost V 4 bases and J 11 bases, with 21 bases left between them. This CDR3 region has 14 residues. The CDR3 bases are TGTGCCAGCAGCGACGGGACTGCCCCTGGGGAGCAGTACTTC. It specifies CASSDGTAPGEQYF.

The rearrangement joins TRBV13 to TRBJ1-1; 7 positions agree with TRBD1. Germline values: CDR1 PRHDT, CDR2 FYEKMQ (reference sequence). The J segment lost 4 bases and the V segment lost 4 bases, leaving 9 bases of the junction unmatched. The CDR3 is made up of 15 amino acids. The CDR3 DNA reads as TGTGCCAGCAGCTCAACCGACAGGGTTGGCACTGAAGCTTTCTTT. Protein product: CASSSTDRVGTEAFF.

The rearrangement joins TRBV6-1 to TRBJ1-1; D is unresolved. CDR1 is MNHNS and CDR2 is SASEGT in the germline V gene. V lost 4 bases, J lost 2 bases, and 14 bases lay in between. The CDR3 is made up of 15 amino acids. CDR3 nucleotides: TGTGCCAGCAGTGTGTCGTTAGCGACCAACACTGAAGCTTTCTTT. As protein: CASSVSLATNTEAFF.

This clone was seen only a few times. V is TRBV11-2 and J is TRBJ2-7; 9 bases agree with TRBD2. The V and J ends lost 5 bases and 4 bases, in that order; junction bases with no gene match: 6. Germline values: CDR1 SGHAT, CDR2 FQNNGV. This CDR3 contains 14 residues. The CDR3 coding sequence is TGTGCCAGCAGCCCGACTAGCGGCCTTTACGAGCAGTACTTC. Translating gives CASSPTSGLYEQYF.

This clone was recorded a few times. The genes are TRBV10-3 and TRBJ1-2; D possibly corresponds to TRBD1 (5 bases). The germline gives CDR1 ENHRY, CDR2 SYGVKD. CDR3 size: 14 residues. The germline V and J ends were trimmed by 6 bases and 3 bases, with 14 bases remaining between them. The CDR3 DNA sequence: TGTGCCATCAGGGAGGGTCCCAGGGACTATGGCTACACCTTC. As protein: CAIREGPRDYGYTF.

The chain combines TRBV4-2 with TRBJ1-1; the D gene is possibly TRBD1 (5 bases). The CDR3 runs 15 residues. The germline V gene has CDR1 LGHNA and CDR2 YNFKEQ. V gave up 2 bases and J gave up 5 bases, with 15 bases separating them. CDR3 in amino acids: CASSQLTGLRTEAFF. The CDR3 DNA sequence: TGTGCCAGCAGCCAATTAACAGGTCTTCGTACTGAAGCTTTCTTT.

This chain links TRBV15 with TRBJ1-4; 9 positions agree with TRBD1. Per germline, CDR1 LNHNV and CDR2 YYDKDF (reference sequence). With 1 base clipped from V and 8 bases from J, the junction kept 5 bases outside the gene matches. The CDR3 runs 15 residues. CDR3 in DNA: TGTGCCACCAGCAGAGGGGACAGGGAATCAGAAAAACTGTTTTTT. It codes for CATSRGDRESEKLFF. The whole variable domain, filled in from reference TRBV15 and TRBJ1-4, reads DAMVIQNPRYQVTQFGKPVTLSCSQTLNHNVMYWYQQKSSQAPKLLFHYYDKDFNNEADTPDNFQSRRPNTSFCFLDIRSPGLGDTAMYLCATSRGDRESEKLFFGSGTQLSVL.

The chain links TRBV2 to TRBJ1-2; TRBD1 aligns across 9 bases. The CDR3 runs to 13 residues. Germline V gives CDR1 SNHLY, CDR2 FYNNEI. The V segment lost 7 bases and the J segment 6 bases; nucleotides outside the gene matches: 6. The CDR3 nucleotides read TGTGCCAGCATACCCGGGACAGGGAATGGCTACACCTTC. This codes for CASIPGTGNGYTF.

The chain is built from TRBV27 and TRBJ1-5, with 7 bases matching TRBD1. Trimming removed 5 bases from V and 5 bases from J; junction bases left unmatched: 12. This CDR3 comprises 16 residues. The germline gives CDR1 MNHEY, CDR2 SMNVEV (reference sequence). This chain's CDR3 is CASSPQYRGTHQPQHF. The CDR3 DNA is TGTGCCAGCAGTCCTCAATACAGGGGCACACATCAGCCCCAGCATTTT.

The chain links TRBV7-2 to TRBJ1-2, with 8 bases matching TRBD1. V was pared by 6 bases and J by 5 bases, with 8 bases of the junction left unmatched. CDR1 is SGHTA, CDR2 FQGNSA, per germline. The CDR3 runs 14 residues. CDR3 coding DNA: TGTGCCAGCAGGCCGACAGGGGTGGGGTATGGCTACACCTTC. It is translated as CASRPTGVGYGYTF.

DNA for the CDR3: TGCGCCAGCAGCCTGGACTCATTCACAGATACGCAGTATTTT. Translated: CASSLDSFTDTQYF. V is TRBV5-1 and J is TRBJ2-3; perhaps TRBD2 as D (5 bases). Germline V gene data show CDR1 as SGHRS and CDR2 as YFSETQ. The V end was cut by 4 bases, the J end by 2 bases, with 11 bases between. The CDR3 sequence is 14 residues long.